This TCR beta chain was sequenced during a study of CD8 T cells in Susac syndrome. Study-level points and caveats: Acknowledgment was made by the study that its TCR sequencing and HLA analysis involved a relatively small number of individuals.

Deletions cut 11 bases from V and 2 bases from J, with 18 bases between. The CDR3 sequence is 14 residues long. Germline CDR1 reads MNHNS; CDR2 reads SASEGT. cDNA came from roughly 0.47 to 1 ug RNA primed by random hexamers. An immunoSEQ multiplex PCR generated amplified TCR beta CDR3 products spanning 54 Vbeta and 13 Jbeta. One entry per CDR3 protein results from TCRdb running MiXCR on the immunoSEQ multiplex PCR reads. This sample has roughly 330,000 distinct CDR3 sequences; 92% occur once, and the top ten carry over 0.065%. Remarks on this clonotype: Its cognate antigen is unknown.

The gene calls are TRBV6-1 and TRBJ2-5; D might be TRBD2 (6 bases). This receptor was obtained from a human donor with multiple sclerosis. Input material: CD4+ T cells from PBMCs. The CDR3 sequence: CACGPTGTQETQYF. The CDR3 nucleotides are TGTGCCTGCGGACCGACCGGGACTCAAGAGACCCAGTACTTC.